Reported below is one T cell receptor beta chain. Its antigen is undetermined. TCR alpha and TCR beta cDNA libraries carrying sample barcodes and UMIs were produced by 5'RACE using constant-segment primers. TCRdb used MiXCR to reprocess the 5' RACE reads, holding one entry per CDR3 protein. Of 210,000 or so distinct CDR3 sequences in the sample, 15% to 20% are singletons; the top ten hold approximately 2.4%. This CDR3 comprises 14 residues. Germline V gives CDR1 SNHLY, CDR2 FYNNEI. Unmatched junction bases numbered 5, after V lost 5 bases and J lost 5 bases. This entry comes from a study of T-cell memory formation after mild COVID-19. General observations from the study: The study found balanced CD4/CD8 in clones contracting day 15 to 85 and a CD4+ lean in later expanders.

This receptor was identified in an adult woman who had mild COVID-19 (a few samples of this study predate the infection). Cell type and time point are not known. V gene TRBV2 combines with J gene TRBJ1-4; TRBD1 matches at 7 bases. Sequencing was carried out using PBMCs or a T cell subset sorted from them (not recorded which). The CDR3 sequence is CASSRQGLNEKLFF. CDR3 coding DNA: TGTGCCAGCAGTCGACAGGGTTTGAATGAAAAACTGTTTTTT.